The clone carrying this TCR beta chain was observed a handful of times. What it binds is not known. The sequencing template was cDNA reverse transcribed from extracted RNA. Clones were read by immunoSEQ multiplex PCR, and TCRdb kept only the in-frame ones, dropping some. The repertoire holds some 120,000 clones, roughly 54% seen once, with 3.5% to 5% in the top ten. The data belong to a study of CD8+ T cells in alopecia areata. Study-wide findings and caveats: TCR sharing across patients was less clear than in mice, possibly HLA-related.

Germline-derived CDR1 and CDR2 are SEHNR and FQNEAQ (reference sequence). The CDR3 is made up of 15 amino acids. The junction had 9 bases not matched to a gene; V was cut back by 5 bases and J by 4 bases. Lesional scalp tissue (obtained by punch biopsy) and peripheral blood were collected from alopecia areata patients. The source of this sequence is a human donor with alopecia areata. This rearrangement joins TRBV7-9 to TRBJ2-7; 9 bases fit TRBD2. The sequences come from CD4+ T cells sorted from blood, collected at week 0. CDR3 bases: TGTGCCAGCAGCCTCAGCGGGGGGCCCCAATACGAGCAGTACTTC. Translation: CASSLSGGPQYEQYF.